This TCR beta chain originates from a study of preoperative IRX-2 immunotherapy in early breast cancer. The treatment here: preoperative locoregional IRX-2 cytokine immunotherapy. Profiling relied on immunoSEQ multiplex PCR, and the TCRdb table lists in-frame clones only, not all of them. Counted here are under 45,000 clones, less than 95% occurring once; the ten biggest clones make up over 1.5%. The length of the CDR3 is 13 residues. The germline V gene has CDR1 GTSNPN and CDR2 SVGIG (reference sequence). V lost 5 bases to trimming and J lost 0 bases, with 7 bases between them. V gene TRBV30 combines with J gene TRBJ2-2; D is unclear. The source material was tumor tissue, sampled after IRX-2 immunotherapy. This receptor was obtained from a human donor with breast cancer. The CDR3 region has the DNA TGTGCCTGGTGGGTGTCGAACACCGGGGAGCTGTTTTTT. Amino acid sequence: CAWWVSNTGELFF. Full variable domain (remainder filled in from reference TRBV30 and TRBJ2-2): SQTIHQWPATLVQPVGSPLSLECTVEGTSNPNLYWYRQAAGRGLQLLFYSVGIGQISSEVPQNLSASRPQDRQFILSSKKLLLSDSGFYLCAWWVSNTGELFFGEGSRLTVL.